This TCR beta chain was found in a study of early T cells in non-severe SARS-CoV-2 infection. About the research overall: Sequencing of unsorted whole blood was done on bulk RNA, leaving chains unpaired.

The CDR3 sequence is 15 residues long. With 0 bases removed from V and 0 bases from J, the gap between germline ends came to 7 bases. Germline values: CDR1 LNHNV, CDR2 YYDKDF (reference sequence). Unique molecular identifiers (one per individual cDNA molecule) were attached. TCRdb used MiXCR to reprocess the 5' RACE reads, holding one entry per CDR3 protein. The sample has some 61,000 distinct CDR3 sequences; under 11% are singletons. V and J are TRBV15 and TRBJ2-3; unclear D gene. Sequencing was done on a sample of whole blood. The receptor was derived from an adult who was a healthcare worker with PCR-confirmed SARS-CoV-2 infection or an uninfected control (not recorded which). CDR3 amino acids: CATSRETASTDTQYF. In DNA form, the CDR3 reads TGTGCCACCAGCAGAGAAACGGCTAGCACAGATACGCAGTATTTT.